This T cell receptor (beta chain) originates from a study of OX40 agonist ivuxolimab in advanced cancers. Measured with immunoSEQ multiplex PCR; TCRdb has only the in-frame clones, and not every one. The repertoire holds 90,000 or so clones, with roughly 86% as singletons. The CDR3 length is 13 residues. Germline V gives CDR1 LNHDA, CDR2 SQIVND (reference sequence). Trimming pared 4 bases from V and 8 bases from J, leaving 14 bases between. The J gene is TRBJ1-1, the V gene TRBV19; D perhaps matches TRBD1 (5 bases). Material: CD4+ or CD8+ T cells sorted from blood, obtained in a trial of the OX40 agonist ivuxolimab. This receptor was obtained from an adult with an advanced solid tumor such as melanoma, head and neck, liver or kidney cancer. The CDR3 loop reads CASSTRLDSEAFF. The CDR3 DNA is TGTGCCAGTAGTACACGACTCGACAGCGAAGCTTTCTTT. Using reference TRBV19 and TRBJ1-1 for the parts outside the CDR3, the full variable domain is DGGITQSPKYLFRKEGQNVTLSCEQNLNHDAMYWYRQDPGQGLRLIYYSQIVNDFQKGDIAEGYSVSREKKESFPLTVTSAQKNPTAFYLCASSTRLDSEAFFGQGTRLTVV.